The clone carrying this T cell receptor beta chain has just a few counts. From germline, CDR1 is DFQATT and CDR2 SNEGSKA (reference sequence). The CDR3 is made up of 13 amino acids. V lost 8 bases, J lost 4 bases, and 17 bases lay in between. This record belongs to a study of T cells in Graves' hyperthyroidism and ophthalmopathy. Stable hyperthyroidism: no ophthalmopathy progression over 18 months of follow-up. Amplification of TCR beta CDR3 regions used RNA as the template. Using the HTBI primer set, a first-round RT-PCR was run on the TCR CDR3. Via MiXCR, TCRdb re-called the multiplex PCR reads, giving one row per CDR3 protein. The sample records hundreds of thousands of distinct CDR3 sequences, more than 45% being singletons.

The chain is built from TRBV20-1 and TRBJ1-2, with D possibly matching TRBD1 (5 bases). This TCR derives from a woman younger than 35 with Graves' hyperthyroidism. What was sequenced was peripheral blood or thyroid tissue (not recorded which). The CDR3 reads CSTIVSGGYGYTF. CDR3 bases: TGCAGTACCATCGTGAGTGGGGGCTATGGCTACACCTTC.